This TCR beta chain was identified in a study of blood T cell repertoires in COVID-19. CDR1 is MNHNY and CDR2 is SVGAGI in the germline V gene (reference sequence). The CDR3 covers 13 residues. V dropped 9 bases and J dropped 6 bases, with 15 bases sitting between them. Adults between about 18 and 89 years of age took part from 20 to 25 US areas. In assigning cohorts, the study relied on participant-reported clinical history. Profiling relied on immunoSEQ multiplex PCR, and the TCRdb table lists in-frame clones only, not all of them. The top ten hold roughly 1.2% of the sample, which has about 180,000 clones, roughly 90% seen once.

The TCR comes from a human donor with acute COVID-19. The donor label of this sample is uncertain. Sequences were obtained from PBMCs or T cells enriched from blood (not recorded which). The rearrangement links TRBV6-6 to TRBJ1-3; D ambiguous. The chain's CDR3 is CASRETGENTIYF. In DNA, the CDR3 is TGTGCCAGTCGGGAGACGGGAGAAAACACCATATATTTT.